What follows are 22 T cell receptor beta chains derived from one specimen sequenced in a study of control samples from healthy donors and cancer patients. Produced via immunoSEQ multiplex PCR; TCRdb's table is partial and in-frame only. The sample lists 90,000 to 100,000 clones; 79% were seen once. Sequencing input: blood. The receptors were gathered from a woman in her 30s in good health.

This chain links TRBV9 with TRBJ2-2, with 7 nucleotides matching TRBD1. V trimming: 1 base; J trimming: 7 bases; junction bases outside the gene matches: 10. CDR1 is SGDLS and CDR2 is YYNGEE in the germline V gene. There are 16 residues in the CDR3. The CDR3 DNA follows: TGTGCCAGCAGCGTAAGTGGACAGGCTCATATCGGGGAGCTGTTTTTT. Translation: CASSVSGQAHIGELFF. The full variable domain, its missing parts supplied by reference TRBV9 and TRBJ2-2, is DSGVTQTPKHLITATGQRVTLRCSPRSGDLSVYWYQQSLDQGLQFLIQYYNGEERAKGNILERFSAQQFPDLHSELNLSSLELGDSALYFCASSVSGQAHIGELFFGEGSRLTVL.

This clone was counted only a few times. The CDR3 nucleotides read TGTGCCAGCAGCAAGGACCGATTGACAGAGGCTTTCTTT. Translating gives CASSKDRLTEAFF. This rearrangement joins TRBV7-9 to TRBJ1-1; D might be TRBD1 (5 bases). CDR1 SEHNR and CDR2 FQNEAQ come from the germline V gene (reference sequence). The germline V and J ends were trimmed by 5 bases and 11 bases, with 18 bases remaining between them. This CDR3 has 13 amino acids.

The chain recombines TRBV7-6 with TRBJ2-3; 8 nucleotides agree with TRBD2. From germline, CDR1 is SGHVS and CDR2 FNYEAQ. V gave up 3 bases and J gave up 0 bases; unmatched junction bases: 5. The CDR3 runs 16 residues. CDR3 protein: CASSLVAGGSTDTQYF. DNA for the CDR3: TGTGCCAGCAGCTTGGTGGCGGGAGGTAGCACAGATACGCAGTATTTT. The full variable domain, completed using reference TRBV7-6 and TRBJ2-3, is GAGVSQSPRYKVTKRGQDVALRCDPISGHVSLYWYRQALGQGPEFLTYFNYEAQQDKSGLPNDRFSAERPEGSISTLTIQRTEQRDSAMYRCASSLVAGGSTDTQYFGPGTRLTVL.

This chain connects TRBV27 to TRBJ2-1, with 9 bases matching TRBD1. J was trimmed by 9 bases and V by 5 bases; bases with no gene match: 11. Looked up from germline, CDR1 is MNHEY and CDR2 is SMNVEV (reference sequence). The CDR3 loop spans 15 amino acids. The CDR3 nucleotides read TGTGCCAGCAGTGCAGGGACAGGGAACGTGGCTGAGCAGTTCTTC. This translates into CASSAGTGNVAEQFF.

This clone was found once. The V gene is TRBV29-1, the J gene TRBJ1-1; a possible D gene is TRBD1 (6 bases). Germline-derived CDR1 and CDR2 are SQVTM and ANQGSEA. This CDR3 contains 12 residues. Trimming left V 3 bases short and J 4 bases short, with 9 bases between. The CDR3 coding sequence is TGCAGCGTTGACCAGGGGCTCACTGAAGCTTTCTTT. This sequence encodes CSVDQGLTEAFF. The complete variable domain, with remaining parts taken from reference TRBV29-1 and TRBJ1-1, reads SAVISQKPSRDICQRGTSLTIQCQVDSQVTMMFWYRQQPGQSLTLIATANQGSEATYESGFVIDKFPISRPNLTFSTLTVSNMSPEDSSIYLCSVDQGLTEAFFGQGTRLTVV.

This rearrangement joins TRBV5-1 to TRBJ1-3; D not certain. Between the trimmed V and J ends, which lost 0 bases and 2 bases, there was a span of 12 bases. The CDR3 contains 16 residues. Germline CDR1 is SGHRS and CDR2 is YFSETQ. CDR3 region: CASSLGLWTAGNTIYF. The CDR3 bases are TGCGCCAGCAGCTTGGGACTGTGGACGGCTGGAAACACCATATATTTT. The full variable domain, its missing parts supplied by reference TRBV5-1 and TRBJ1-3, is KAGVTQTPRYLIKTRGQQVTLSCSPISGHRSVSWYQQTPGQGLQFLFEYFSETQRNKGNFPGRFSGRQFSNSRSEMNVSTLELGDSALYLCASSLGLWTAGNTIYFGEGSWLTVV.

Here the CDR3 DNA reads TGCAGCGTGATGTTGGCTGGAGAAGGGCAGCCCCAGCATTTT. Translated: CSVMLAGEGQPQHF. This rearrangement joins TRBV29-1 to TRBJ1-5; D not resolved. This CDR3 contains 14 residues. Germline V gives CDR1 SQVTM, CDR2 ANQGSEA. V was cut by 6 bases and J by 7 bases, with 19 bases left in between.

The V gene is TRBV5-4, the J gene TRBJ2-1; D might be TRBD2 (7 bases). CDR1 is SGHNT and CDR2 is YYREEE in the germline V gene (reference sequence). With 0 bases removed from V and 8 bases from J, the gap between germline ends came to 9 bases. There are 13 residues in the CDR3. CDR3 loop: CASSLVGGDEQFF. Written as DNA, the CDR3 is TGTGCCAGCAGCTTGGTAGGGGGGGATGAGCAGTTCTTC.

This chain connects TRBV5-4 to TRBJ2-5; a weak D match, TRBD2 (6 bases). This CDR3 has 15 amino acids. CDR1 is SGHNT, CDR2 YYREEE, per germline (reference sequence). V gave up 6 bases and J gave up 4 bases, with 19 bases separating them. CDR3 amino acids: CASKRGGGARETQYF. The CDR3 bases are TGTGCCAGCAAACGTGGGGGAGGAGCCCGAGAGACCCAGTACTTC.

The V and J genes are TRBV30 and TRBJ1-2; 7 bases line up with TRBD1. Germline lookup yields CDR1 GTSNPN and CDR2 SVGIG (reference sequence). CDR3 length: 12 residues. Unmatched junction bases numbered 4, after V lost 5 bases and J lost 4 bases. The CDR3 DNA reads as TGTGCCTGGGGCCGACAGGGCTATGGCTACACCTTC. This gives the protein CAWGRQGYGYTF.

The V gene is TRBV11-2, the J gene TRBJ2-7, with D perhaps matching TRBD1 or TRBD2 (5 bases each). Germline CDR1 and CDR2: SGHAT and FQNNGV. The CDR3 runs 15 residues. V was pared by 0 bases and J by 3 bases, with 12 bases between. The CDR3 spells CASSLDLEGRYEQYF. CDR3 nucleotide sequence: TGTGCCAGCAGCTTAGATCTTGAGGGGCGCTACGAGCAGTACTTC.

The chain recombines TRBV3-1 (or the pseudogene TRBV3-2) with TRBJ1-6; D possibly corresponds to TRBD1 (5 bases). This CDR3 region has 16 residues. V was pared by 1 base and J by 6 bases, with 13 bases between. Germline loops: CDR1 LGHDT, CDR2 YNNKEL (reference sequence). The CDR3 is CASSQVAGRGNSPLHF. For the CDR3, the DNA is TGTGCCAGCAGCCAAGTGGCAGGGAGAGGTAATTCACCCCTCCACTTT.

The rearrangement uses TRBV7-2 and TRBJ1-6; D is unresolved. CDR3 length equals 15 residues. V was trimmed by 1 base and J by 4 bases, leaving 8 bases between them. CDR1 and CDR2 from the germline V gene are SGHTA and FQGNSA. The CDR3 reads CASSLVAQYNSPLHF. The CDR3 DNA is TGTGCCAGCAGCTTAGTCGCTCAGTATAATTCACCCCTCCACTTT.

This chain links TRBV9 with TRBJ2-3; D is possibly TRBD2 (6 bases). The V gene's germline CDR1 is SGDLS and CDR2 YYNGEE. Between the trimmed V and J ends, which lost 0 bases and 4 bases, there was a span of 15 bases. The CDR3 totals 16 residues. CDR3 protein: CASSVDIPGLSDTQYF. The CDR3 DNA sequence: TGTGCCAGCAGCGTAGATATCCCGGGACTCTCAGATACGCAGTATTTT.

Notes on this clone: The sample holds other DNA sequences that translate to the same CDR3. The rearrangement joins TRBV5-6 to TRBJ1-1, with D uncertain. The germline CDR1 and CDR2 sequences are SGHDT and YYEEEE. This CDR3 is 12 amino acids long. The V end lost 2 bases, the J end lost 2 bases, and 4 bases lay between the germline ends. The CDR3, as DNA: TGTGCCAGCAGCTTCGGCAACACTGAAGCTTTCTTT. Its translation is CASSFGNTEAFF.

The rearrangement links TRBV30 to TRBJ1-2; maybe TRBD1 (6 bases). This CDR3 has 16 amino acids. CDR1 is GTSNPN and CDR2 is SVGIG in the germline V gene (reference sequence). The ends were cut back, 3 bases at V and 4 bases at J, with 21 bases in the middle. In DNA form, the CDR3 reads TGTGCCTGGAGCCCCGCGTCGGGGGCGCGAGGCTATGGCTACACCTTC. The encoded protein is CAWSPASGARGYGYTF.

The chain is built from TRBV15 and TRBJ1-4; TRBD1 matches at 7 bases. This CDR3 is 14 amino acids long. V gave up 0 bases and J gave up 8 bases; unmatched junction bases: 3. The germline gives CDR1 LNHNV, CDR2 YYDKDF (reference sequence). CDR3 in amino acids: CATSREQGSEKLFF. The CDR3 nucleotides are TGTGCCACCAGCAGAGAACAGGGGTCCGAAAAACTGTTTTTT.

This clone was detected once. This chain connects TRBV11-2 to TRBJ2-7, with 8 bases that match TRBD2. The CDR3 is 16 amino acids. J was trimmed by 2 bases and V by 2 bases; bases with no gene match: 8. Germline assignment: CDR1 SGHAT and CDR2 FQNNGV. The CDR3 is CASSLLLPGGAYEQYF. The CDR3 DNA reads as TGTGCCAGCAGCTTATTGTTACCCGGGGGGGCCTACGAGCAGTACTTC. Full variable domain (missing parts from reference TRBV11-2 and TRBJ2-7): EAGVAQSPRYKIIEKRQSVAFWCNPISGHATLYWYQQILGQGPKLLIQFQNNGVVDDSQLPKDRFSAERLKGVDSTLKIQPAKLEDSAVYLCASSLLLPGGAYEQYFGPGTRLTVT.

The chain carries TRBV24-1 and TRBJ2-1; 11 nucleotides match TRBD1. CDR1 and CDR2 from the germline V gene are KGHDR and SFDVKD. J gave up 6 bases and V 4 bases, and 7 bases lay outside the gene matches. The CDR3 contains 16 residues. CDR3 protein: CATSDQPGTGGNEQFF. Written as DNA, the CDR3 is TGTGCCACCAGTGACCAACCCGGGACAGGGGGCAATGAGCAGTTCTTC.

Only a few counts were recorded for this clone. V gene TRBV10-3 combines with J gene TRBJ2-7; D possibly corresponds to TRBD1 (5 bases). Trimming took off 6 bases at V and 3 bases at J, with 24 bases between the two ends. The CDR3 sequence is 17 residues long. The germline V gene encodes CDR1 ENHRY and CDR2 SYGVKD. The CDR3 region is CAISGSPDTGSDYEQYF. The CDR3, as DNA: TGTGCCATCAGCGGAAGTCCCGATACAGGTTCAGACTACGAGCAGTACTTC.

This sequence joins TRBV30 and TRBJ1-2; a possible D gene is TRBD1 (6 bases). The ends were cut back, 2 bases at V and 2 bases at J, with 18 bases in the middle. Germline values: CDR1 GTSNPN, CDR2 SVGIG (reference sequence). CDR3 size: 16 residues. CDR3 nucleotide sequence: TGTGCCTGGAGTAAAAGGACAGCTACTATGAACTATGGCTACACCTTC. Translating gives CAWSKRTATMNYGYTF.

J is TRBJ2-1 and V is TRBV5-1; D gene ambiguous. V dropped 5 bases and J dropped 8 bases, with 8 bases sitting between them. The CDR3 totals 11 residues. CDR1 and CDR2 from the germline V gene are SGHRS and YFSETQ. The CDR3 reads CASRALDEQFF. The CDR3 DNA is TGCGCCAGCAGGGCCCTGGATGAGCAGTTCTTC.